This T cell receptor beta chain was sequenced during a study of vaccination and CD4 T cells after COVID-19. Turning to the study itself: Nasal swab PCR identified SARS-CoV-2 in the convalescent patients, of whom nine were mild and one severe. At a median approximately 76 days (range 14 to 241) after dose two, post-vaccine samples were obtained. Study results and limitations: Post-vaccination, and not before, a median approximately 89% of reactive clones appeared in convalescent patients.

The V gene's germline CDR1 is DFQATT and CDR2 SNEGSKA (reference sequence). The CDR3 spans 15 residues. The V gene end was trimmed by 1 base and the J gene end by 4 bases; junction bases not matched to a gene: 6. Dates of PCR positivity, March to December 2020, preceded the US Alpha, Beta and Delta variants. With regard to this clonotype: As yet, its antigen is unknown. The conserved phenylalanine or tryptophan normally closing the CDR3 is absent here, so this likely arose from a read error.

In TCRdb, the PCR reads were re-called with MiXCR into one record per CDR3 protein. This table holds tens of thousands of distinct CDR3 sequences, under 60% found once. The sequence derives from a human donor who had recovered from COVID-19. The chain combines TRBV20-1 with TRBJ2-3; 9 bases line up with TRBD2. The material was CD4+ T cells from blood, obtained before SARS-CoV-2 vaccination. The DNA for the CDR3 is TGCAGTGCTAGAGGGACTAGCGTTGGGTCAGATACGCAGTATTCT. This sequence encodes CSARGTSVGSDTQYS.